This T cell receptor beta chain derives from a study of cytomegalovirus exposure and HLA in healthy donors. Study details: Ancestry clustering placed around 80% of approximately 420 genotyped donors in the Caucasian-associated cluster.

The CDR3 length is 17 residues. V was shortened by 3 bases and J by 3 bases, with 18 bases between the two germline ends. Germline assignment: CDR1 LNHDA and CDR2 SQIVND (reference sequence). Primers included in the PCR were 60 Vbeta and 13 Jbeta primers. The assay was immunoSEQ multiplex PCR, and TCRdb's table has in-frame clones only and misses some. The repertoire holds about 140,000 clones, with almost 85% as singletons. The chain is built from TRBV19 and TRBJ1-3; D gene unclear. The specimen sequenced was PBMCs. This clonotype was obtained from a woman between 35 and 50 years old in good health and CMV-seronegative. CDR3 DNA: TGTGCCAGTAGTATTGTGGCCGGGATGTACGGTGGAAACACCATATATTTT. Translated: CASSIVAGMYGGNTIYF.